The 3 T cell receptor beta chains below come from one sample, sequenced in a study of cytomegalovirus exposure and HLA in healthy donors. A multiplex PCR was run with 60 Vbeta primers and 13 Jbeta primers. Repertoires were generated with immunoSEQ multiplex PCR, while TCRdb's copy carries only in-frame clones and drops some. The data show roughly 50,000 clones, roughly 77% seen once. Sequences were obtained from PBMCs. The receptors were sampled from a man aged 25-45 years in good health and CMV-seropositive.

The chain couples TRBV7-6 to TRBJ2-1; D is undetermined. V lost 0 bases to trimming and J lost 7 bases, with 7 bases between them. CDR1 is SGHVS, CDR2 FNYEAQ, per germline. This CDR3 has 13 amino acids. The CDR3 DNA is TGTGCCAGCAGCTTAGCGCTCAGAAATGAGCAGTTCTTC. It is translated as CASSLALRNEQFF.

The rearrangement links TRBV29-1 to TRBJ1-1, with 9 positions matching TRBD1. The length of the CDR3 is 12 residues. Trimming took 3 bases from V and 11 from J; bases not matched to a gene: 7. CDR1 and CDR2 (germline): SQVTM, ANQGSEA. CDR3 loop: CSVDGTGRAAFF. The CDR3 nucleotides read TGCAGCGTTGATGGGACAGGGCGTGCGGCTTTCTTT.

The J gene is TRBJ2-1, the V gene TRBV6-1, with 12 bases identical to TRBD2. From germline, CDR1 is MNHNS and CDR2 SASEGT. The CDR3 length is 13 residues. J was trimmed by 15 bases and V by 8 bases; bases with no gene match: 11. The CDR3 here is CASQTSGGLNRFF. The CDR3 nucleotides read TGTGCCAGCCAGACTAGCGGGGGCCTGAATCGGTTCTTC.